This T cell receptor beta chain was profiled in a study of T cell repertoires in cytomegalovirus infection. There are 14 residues in the CDR3. The germline V gene encodes CDR1 MGHRA and CDR2 YSYEKL. Trimming cost V 0 bases and J 1 base, with 5 bases left between them. Note on this clonotype: Its antigen remains unknown.

TCRdb used MiXCR to reprocess the reads, holding one entry per CDR3 protein. The sample gives some 560,000 distinct CDR3 sequences, about 39% of which show up once; more than 40% is in the top ten. The chain has TRBV4-1 and TRBJ2-3; D remains ambiguous. The TCR originated in a human donor in good health (CMV status not recorded). Some clones in this sample may be carry-over from other donors' samples. This sample comprised cultured PBMCs, obtained from culture after CMV antigen stimulation. The DNA of the CDR3 is TGCGCCAGCAGCCAAGATATGGGCACAGATACGCAGTATTTT. This gives the protein CASSQDMGTDTQYF.